The T cell receptor (beta chain) under discussion was sequenced for a study of CD8+ T cells in alopecia areata. Study findings and constraints: Sequenced scalp T cells also include alphabeta T cells resident in normal skin. Greater clonality was observed in lesional scalp samples, especially alopecia totalis/universalis, versus normal scalp.

Collected material from alopecia areata patients comprised lesional scalp punch biopsies and peripheral blood. CDR1 and CDR2 from the germline V gene are SGHAT and FQNNGV. V dropped 1 base and J dropped 2 bases, with 6 bases sitting between them. The CDR3 sequence is 13 residues long. Note on this clone: The antigen remains unidentified.

In each case, RNA was isolated and then reverse transcribed into cDNA as the sequencing template. The repertoire was sequenced with immunoSEQ multiplex PCR; TCRdb's copy has only in-frame clones and lacks some. Among 95,000 to 120,000 clones listed, under 65% were seen once. The sequence was collected from a human donor with alopecia areata. The chain links TRBV11-2 to TRBJ2-7; no firm D call. The specimen was NKG2D-low CD8+ T cells sorted from blood. CDR3 sequence: CASSLGGTYEQYF. The CDR3 region has the DNA TGTGCCAGCAGCTTAGGTGGAACCTACGAGCAGTACTTC.